This T cell receptor beta chain derives from a study of blood T cell repertoires in COVID-19. Study summary: Sample material is recorded as cDNA or gDNA derived from T cells, B-cell-depleted T cells, or PBMCs.

CDR1 and CDR2 (germline): SGHNT, YYREEE (reference sequence). V was shortened by 0 bases and J by 3 bases, with 13 bases between the two germline ends. CDR3 size: 15 residues. The method was immunoSEQ multiplex PCR; TCRdb's version includes in-frame clones alone and lacks a portion of them. The sample lists around 100,000 clones, approximately 90% occurring once. This clone was recorded only once. The chain links TRBV5-4 to TRBJ2-7; TRBD2 is a possible D gene (6 bases). The sequence was obtained from a man aged 45-60 years with acute or convalescent COVID-19. Sample: peripheral blood. CDR3 sequence (DNA): TGTGCCAGCAGCTTGGGACTAACCGGGGGCTACGAGCAGTACTTC. Protein: CASSLGLTGGYEQYF.